This TCR beta chain emerged from a study of cytomegalovirus exposure and HLA in healthy donors (dated by TCRdb to between 2016 and 2019). Concerning the study at large: An earlier analysis of approximately 590 of the donors reported 250 to 300 Gb of sequence data and 117 million unique TCR beta sequences from 190 million or so T cells. The study combined high-throughput TCR immunosequencing, statistical association of individual TCRs with disease status, and machine learning to predict cytomegalovirus infection status. Rather than using new phenotypic data, the later analysis identified candidate immune exposures from TCR beta sequences and from how often those sequences occurred across donors. The T cell repertoires of about 700 subjects were profiled by immunosequencing and related to cytomegalovirus serostatus. All discovery cohort repertoires had been generated on a single sequencing platform. A later genetic analysis used genome-wide SNP genotypes for about 60% of the roughly 700 donors, treating that subset as a discovery cohort. HLA typing covered class I and class II loci at four-digit resolution. The study was designed to test whether signatures of past pathogen exposure could be identified by cataloging public T cell receptors. Of the roughly 400 genotyped donors, 65% to 90% were placed in the genetic ancestry cluster associated with self-reported Caucasian donors. A handful of DR-DQ haplotypes were handled as single units for association and clustering because linkage in the cohort was strong. Alongside the repertoire data, information on donor age, sex, ethnicity and CMV serostatus was compiled. An earlier analysis of fewer than 700 of the donors applied high-throughput TCR beta sequencing to assess whether each TCR beta V gene segment acted as functional or pseudogenic. Among some 400 genotyped donors of the cohort, an average of roughly 230,000 unique TCR beta nucleotide sequences was sequenced per donor, of which 15% to 20% were non-productive. Besides the first cohort of approximately 710 subjects, a separate validation cohort made up of roughly 130 different subjects was used. The number of donors typed differed by locus, with about 629-630 for A, B, C, DRB1 and DQB1, around 520 for DQA1, 600 to 610 for DPA1, and around 430 for DPB1. Approximately 300 gigabases of sequencing data and around 85 million unique TCR sequences made up an early release that covered some 640 HLA-typed donors. A later analysis re-analyzed previously published TCR beta repertoires from 600 to 850 donors and added high-resolution HLA genotyping to study TCR occurrence patterns.

V was cut back by 4 bases and J by 3 bases, leaving a gap of 7 bases between them. Reading from cysteine to phenylalanine, the CDR3 counts 12 amino acids. Of the read, only the CDR3 DNA is kept; its 36 bases are in frame from base 1. The germline V gene gives CDR1 as SQVTM and CDR2 as ANQGSEA. Study-wide findings and limitations: A further reported finding was that TCR beta sequences accurately predicted the HLA-A and HLA-B alleles for most subjects in the first cohort. Some IMGT-functional V segments, including TRBV6-2 and TRBV6-3, could not be distinguished by the 87-base-pair reads and were therefore excluded. Assigning TCR associations to individual alleles was difficult when HLA alleles, especially DR and DQ, strongly co-occurred. Sequencing depth was assumed to be roughly uniform across donors in the presence/absence analyses, though that assumption may not hold. In a later genetic analysis, fewer N-insertions in productive TCRs were reported among donors in an Asian-associated ancestry cluster than the approximately 710-donor mean. According to a later analysis, most CMV-associated TCR beta chains appeared to be HLA-restricted, and the HLA associations seemed to be driven largely by CMV exposure. Across donors, most TCR sequences were observed very rarely, whereas some public TCRs were present in many individuals. In a later analysis, HLA-associated TCR beta chains were found to be more clonally expanded and to have lower generation probabilities than equally common non-associated chains. In vitro tests confirmed that three of the cytomegalovirus-associated TCR beta chains recognize cytomegalovirus antigens. The earlier analysis of 587 of the donors excluded some 15 rarely observed V segments, including chromosome 9 orphons, because counts were too low. Only TCR beta chains were sequenced in this cohort, and the absence of alpha or paired-chain data limited detectable features. At a false discovery rate of 0.05, a later analysis linked 16,951 TCR beta sequences to specific HLA alleles. In a later analysis, the rate of TCR association differed among HLA loci, with DRB1 alleles having the most associated TCRs and HLA-C alleles having the fewest. A cluster of highly shared sequence variants was judged likely to represent a technical artifact of the sequencing pipeline. For the cohort, immune exposure information was limited to CMV serostatus. Broadly in line with IMGT annotations, most TCR beta V segments showed up in productive rearrangements about 90% or about 30% of the time in an earlier analysis of several hundred of the donors. Because HLA typing was unavailable for some donors at each locus, only the typed subset was used in association tests. An association between a missense DCLRE1C variant and V-gene and J-gene trimming of TCR beta chains was found in a later genetic analysis and replicated in an independent cohort. The classifier was reported to diagnose cytomegalovirus status with high specificity and sensitivity in both the original and validation cohorts. Several of the top co-occurrence clusters appeared to be linked to parvovirus B19, influenza, CMV and Epstein-Barr virus, according to a later analysis. The study listed 150 to 200 TCR beta chains as associated with cytomegalovirus. The authors suggested that the approach could potentially be extended to other disease states and immunological phenotypes. Correlated functional status among segregating V segments might be attributable to linkage disequilibrium, but an unknown experimental factor could not be ruled out.

The cohort consisted of 600 to 750 healthy bone marrow donors. All cohort members were sampled while nominally healthy, although unrecorded immune exposures were likely present. The donor tested CMV seronegative and was one of the 352 seronegative cohort members. A peripheral blood sample was provided by each donor, and peripheral blood mononuclear cells were used for TCR beta sequencing. The Qiagen DNeasy Blood Extraction Kit was used to extract genomic DNA from the blood cell samples. Library method: the immunoSEQ multiplex PCR assay. A mixture of 60 forward primers for TCR Vbeta segments and 13 reverse primers for TCR Jbeta segments was used in the multiplex PCR. The CDR3 region of rearranged TCR beta genes was amplified from genomic DNA with a multiplex PCR assay. The Illumina HiSeq System was used to sequence the amplified TCR beta libraries as 87-base-pair reads. In the source study's methods: A later analysis counted about 76 million unique TCR beta chains across the 670 or so repertoires, and around 12 million of these chains were shared by at least two donors. Raw reads were error-corrected and collapsed into unique sequences by a nearest-neighbor algorithm in which closely related sequences were merged to remove PCR and sequencing errors. Alignment of CDR3 sequences to IMGT reference sequences was used to assign V, D and J gene segments. For a sequence to be retained, a match of at least six nucleotides to both a V gene segment and a J gene segment was required. Rearrangements were classified as productive when the CDR3 lacked stop codons and remained in frame with V and J, and all other rearrangements were classified as non-productive. Following IMGT convention, CDR3 was defined as the stretch from the second conserved V-encoded cysteine up to the conserved J-encoded phenylalanine. Sequences without an unambiguous match to a single V gene segment were excluded from the earlier analysis of several hundred of the donors. In an earlier analysis of 587 of the donors, V segments were called functional above 56.7% productive rearrangements and were called segregating when the between-donor standard deviation exceeded 5%. A statistical classification framework was built to diagnose cytomegalovirus status from the catalog of TCR beta chain sequences. In a later analysis, TCR nucleotide sequences were compared against IMGT/GENE-DB human TR gene sequences so that V and J genes could be assigned. A later analysis assigned CDR3 sequences and most-parsimonious VDJ recombination scenarios with the TCRdist pipeline. In a later analysis, each TCR beta chain was defined by its CDR3 amino acid sequence together with its V-gene family, and reads lacking a unique V-gene family were excluded. As a way to deal with suspected cross-contamination and a sequencing artifact, a later analysis dropped over 550 nucleotide sequences that were highly shared and had low generation probability. In a later analysis, a clonal expansion index for each public chain was calculated from normalized within-repertoire ranks of inferred template counts. A later analysis computed generation probabilities with a VDJ recombination model fitted to out-of-frame rearrangements, and checked the results against IGoR. Hypergeometric tests were used in a later analysis to score TCR-TCR, TCR-HLA and TCR-CMV co-occurrence, with a repertoire-size bias correction applied to the TCR pairs. False discovery rates were estimated in a later analysis by permuting HLA or CMV assignments 20 times. In a later analysis, co-occurring TCRs were grouped using DBSCAN, and TCRdist sequence similarity was added for clustering within HLA-allele-positive subsets. Co-occurrence clustering excluded repertoires with fewer than 30,000 or more than 120,000 public chains, plus five with anomalous nucleotide sharing. This is the immuneACCESS table as TCRdb keeps it, with only in-frame sequences that have V and J called. A part of the clones is gone; compared with another copy, unresolved V genes explain less than half, and the rest is unexplained. The V and J calls and clone size come from that table; D and trimming were worked out from the DNA. The sample table contains 90,000 to 120,000 clones; only one count was recorded for around 80% of them. The biggest ten clones account for roughly 1.8% of the sample.

Notes on this clone: Its cognate antigen has yet to be identified. No clone much larger than this one lies a single base away; base qualities are absent.

The specimen was PBMCs. This receptor chain uses TRBV29-1 and TRBJ1-5; there is no confident call for the D gene. The clonotype comes from a woman between 40 and 50 years old in good health and CMV-seronegative. This receptor carries the CDR3 CSVALNNQPQHF. The sequenced DNA is TGCAGCGTTGCACTCAACAATCAGCCCCAGCATTTT.